This T cell receptor beta chain comes out of a study of glioma-infiltrating T cells after dendritic cell vaccination. The length of the CDR3 is 11 residues. CDR1 DFQATT and CDR2 SNEGSKA come from the germline V gene (reference sequence). V gave up 7 bases and J gave up 8 bases, with 14 bases separating them. All glioblastoma patients lacked an isocitrate dehydrogenase mutation. Amplification used 60 V beta primers and 13 J beta primers. Some clones are missing from TCRdb's copy, which holds only in-frame ones; the method was immunoSEQ multiplex PCR. Of about 82,000 clones listed, about 90% are singletons.

The TCR comes from a human donor with glioblastoma. This sequence joins TRBV20-1 and TRBJ1-1; D might be TRBD1 (6 bases). Sequenced here: blood, sampled before dendritic cell vaccination. CDR3 loop: CSVHGQTEAFF. DNA of the CDR3: TGCAGTGTACACGGACAGACCGAAGCTTTCTTT.